The table lists the clone carrying this T cell receptor (beta chain) with many counts. Its target is not known. Likely a read error: the CDR3 ends without its conserved phenylalanine or tryptophan. With a duration under 2 months, the hyperthyroidism was newly diagnosed in patients aged 18 to 65. Germline V gives CDR1 MNHEY, CDR2 SVGAGI. V was shortened by 3 bases and J by 7 bases, with 15 bases between the two germline ends. This CDR3 region has 14 residues. The data were obtained in a study of T cells in Graves' hyperthyroidism and ophthalmopathy. Overall study context: Before treatment of any kind, peripheral blood was taken at initial diagnosis.

TCR beta CDR3 sequences were amplified from RNA transcripts. RT-PCR in the first round (using the HTBI primer set) targeted the TCR CDR3. One entry per CDR3 protein, called by TCRdb with MiXCR from the multiplex PCR reads. The sample consists of approximately 520,000 distinct CDR3 sequences, around 21% of them appearing once. Broader study findings: Clonotypes that were expanded in thyroid above 0.001 mostly appeared in blood too.

This clonotype originated in a man between 18 and 29 years old with Graves' hyperthyroidism. The sequencing sample was made of blood. The chain uses TRBV6-5 and TRBJ1-1, with D possibly being TRBD1 (6 bases). The CDR3 region has the DNA TGTGCCAGCAGTTATTTGGCACGAGGGGGTGAAGCTTTCCTT. Translation gives CASSYLARGGEAFL.